The 5 T cell receptor beta chains reported below all come from one sample, sequenced in a study of technical replicates of blood from several donors. Clones were sequenced by immunoSEQ multiplex PCR, and TCRdb holds only the in-frame ones, with some missing. The table records some 74,000 clones, just under 97% of them present only once. Sequenced: T cells isolated from PBMCs. Receptors originate from a human donor in good health.

This chain joins TRBV30 and TRBJ1-1; no reliable D call. The length of the CDR3 is 15 residues. Germline values: CDR1 GTSNPN, CDR2 SVGIG (reference sequence). The germline V and J ends were trimmed by 0 bases and 0 bases, with 11 bases remaining between them. CDR3 loop: CAWSVPETLNTEAFF. CDR3 DNA: TGTGCCTGGAGTGTACCTGAAACACTGAACACTGAAGCTTTCTTT.

The gene calls are TRBV27 and TRBJ1-3; tentatively, D is TRBD1 (5 bases). CDR1 and CDR2 (germline): MNHEY, SMNVEV (reference sequence). This CDR3 region has 15 residues. V lost 5 bases and J 3 bases, leaving 14 bases between the germline ends. CDR3 residues: CASSAVGVSGNTIYF. DNA of the CDR3: TGTGCCAGCAGTGCCGTAGGGGTTAGTGGAAACACCATATATTTT.

The V gene is TRBV15, the J gene TRBJ1-5, with D tentatively TRBD1 (5 bases). The V end was cut by 0 bases, the J end by 2 bases, with 8 bases between. This CDR3 spans 15 amino acids. The germline V gene has CDR1 LNHNV and CDR2 YYDKDF (reference sequence). This CDR3 reads CATSRDRAGNQPQHF. Here the CDR3 DNA reads TGTGCCACCAGCAGAGACAGGGCTGGCAATCAGCCCCAGCATTTT.

The chain has TRBV27 and TRBJ2-5, with TRBD1 matching over 10 bases. Germline V CDR1 and CDR2: MNHEY, SMNVEV (reference sequence). Trimming at V came to 2 bases and at J to 5 bases, leaving 5 bases not matched to a gene. The CDR3 runs to 15 residues. The CDR3 is CASSLETGGLETQYF. In DNA form, the CDR3 reads TGTGCCAGCAGTTTAGAGACAGGGGGCTTGGAGACCCAGTACTTC.

This sequence joins TRBV9 and TRBJ2-2, with D hard to call. The CDR3 has 14 residues. V was trimmed by 0 bases and J by 5 bases, leaving 8 bases between them. Germline V CDR1 and CDR2: SGDLS, YYNGEE. This chain's CDR3 is CASSVAPETGELFF. CDR3 in DNA: TGTGCCAGCAGCGTAGCCCCGGAGACCGGGGAGCTGTTTTTT.